The clone carrying this T cell receptor beta chain was seen a few times. The antigen is undetermined. The CDR3 spans 15 residues. Deletions cut 0 bases from V and 4 bases from J, with 12 bases between. The germline V gene has CDR1 MGHRA and CDR2 YSYEKL. The sample comes from a study of blood T cells in healthy people across ages. Background on the study: Template switching recovered approximately one barcoded beta molecule for every two T cells.

Study-level findings and limits: Diversity of TCR beta per million T cells declined in a roughly linear way with age.

It was with a sample-barcoded 5' primer and a J-beta primer mix that a second PCR of roughly 6 to 12 cycles was run. Researchers report that a template-switch adaptor with 12 random nucleotides tagged each cDNA molecule. Via MiXCR, TCRdb re-called the 5' RACE reads, giving one row per CDR3 protein. The sample records some 900,000 distinct CDR3 sequences, about 44% being singletons. The TCR was taken from a young man in good health. This sequence joins TRBV4-1 and TRBJ2-5; D is tentatively TRBD1 or TRBD2 (5 bases each). The sample comprised blood. CDR3: CASSQDGASTETQYF. CDR3 coding DNA: TGCGCCAGCAGCCAAGACGGGGCTAGCACAGAGACCCAGTACTTC.